A single sample is the source of the 21 T cell receptor beta chains below, sequenced in a study of blood T cell repertoires in COVID-19 (dated by TCRdb to 2019 to 2021). Library method: the immunoSEQ multiplex PCR assay. The table was pulled from immuneACCESS by TCRdb, which kept in-frame rearrangements only. Such tables lose some clones; where checked, under half of the loss comes from unresolved V genes, and the rest has no known cause. The sample yields 200,000 or so clones; about 78% were counted once. The top ten clones comprise 5.5% of the sample. Sample: peripheral blood. The receptors stem from a woman between 65 and 79 years old with acute or convalescent COVID-19.

V is TRBV5-1 and J is TRBJ2-7, with TRBD1 identical over 7 bases. The CDR3 loop spans 15 amino acids. Germline-derived CDR1 and CDR2 are SGHRS and YFSETQ. V lost 5 bases to trimming and J lost 5 bases; unmatched junction nucleotides: 13. The chain's CDR3 is CASSIGPTGVNEQYF. CDR3 sequence (DNA): TGCGCCAGCAGTATCGGCCCCACAGGGGTCAACGAGCAGTACTTC.

Comment on this clone: Other DNA sequences of this sample code for an identical CDR3. This chain connects TRBV20-1 to TRBJ2-1; D uncertain. V was cut by 3 bases and J by 5 bases, with 2 bases left in between. The V gene's germline CDR1 is DFQATT and CDR2 SNEGSKA (reference sequence). The CDR3 runs 10 residues. The CDR3 DNA is TGCAGTGCTAGCGACAATGAGCAGTTCTTC. Amino acid sequence: CSASDNEQFF.

V and J are TRBV3-1 (or the pseudogene TRBV3-2) and TRBJ1-2; TRBD1 matches 7 bases. Germline-derived CDR1 and CDR2 are LGHDT and YNNKEL (reference sequence). The CDR3 length is 14 residues. Unmatched junction bases numbered 7, after V lost 0 bases and J lost 9 bases. The CDR3 nucleotides are TGTGCCAGCAGCCAAGATCCAGGACAGGCTCGCTACACCTTC. Encoded protein: CASSQDPGQARYTF.

The chain couples TRBV24-1 to TRBJ2-1; TRBD2 matches 8 bases. This CDR3 comprises 14 residues. Germline assignment: CDR1 KGHDR and CDR2 SFDVKD. V was clipped by 9 bases and J by 5 bases; unmatched bases: 8. The CDR3 region is CATGLGLGHNEQFF. The CDR3 DNA reads TGTGCCACCGGACTGGGACTAGGGCACAATGAGCAGTTCTTC.

The CDR3 DNA follows: TGTGCCAGCAGTTTCCTACCCACCGGGGAGCTGTTTTTT. Residues: CASSFLPTGELFF. V usage is TRBV28 and J usage is TRBJ2-2, with D uncertain. The CDR3 consists of 13 residues. Trimming took 3 bases from V and 4 from J, leaving 6 bases between them. Germline values: CDR1 MDHEN, CDR2 SYDVKM.

This clone was counted once. This chain joins TRBV28 and TRBJ2-7; 12 bases are shared with TRBD2. Germline V gene lookup returns CDR1 MDHEN and CDR2 SYDVKM. The CDR3 totals 18 residues. Germline trimming cut 5 bases from V and 2 bases from J; bases unmatched to any gene: 13. CDR3 protein: CASSPTSGRTGSTYEQYF. CDR3 nucleotides: TGTGCCAGCAGTCCGACTAGCGGGAGAACGGGGTCAACCTACGAGCAGTACTTC.

The J gene is TRBJ2-1, the V gene TRBV14; TRBD2 agrees at 7 bases. The junction had 7 bases not matched to a gene; V was cut back by 0 bases and J by 8 bases. Germline CDR1 reads SGHDN; CDR2 reads FVKESK. The CDR3 runs to 15 residues. This CDR3 reads CASSQEWGRADEQFF. CDR3 DNA: TGTGCCAGCAGCCAAGAATGGGGGAGGGCCGATGAGCAGTTCTTC.

The gene calls are TRBV10-1 and TRBJ2-7, with TRBD2 identical over 10 bases. This CDR3 has 16 amino acids. After removal of 7 bases from V and 3 bases from J, the junction contained 12 bases not matched to a gene. Germline CDR1 and CDR2: WNHNN and SYGVQD (reference sequence). The CDR3 here is CASTWASGSAGYEQYF. The CDR3 nucleotides are TGCGCCAGCACCTGGGCTAGCGGGAGTGCGGGCTACGAGCAGTACTTC.

In its sample, this clone was seen once. J is TRBJ1-1 and V is TRBV5-1; 7 nucleotides agree with TRBD1. The CDR3 sequence is 15 residues long. Per the germline V gene, CDR1 is SGHRS and CDR2 is YFSETQ. J gave up 4 bases and V 0 bases, and 6 bases lay outside the gene matches. The CDR3 here is CASSLERTGITEAFF. The CDR3 region has the DNA TGCGCCAGCAGCTTGGAACGGACAGGTATCACTGAAGCTTTCTTT.

This clone has just a few counts. The chain joins TRBV2 to TRBJ1-3; D ambiguous. The CDR3 covers 11 residues. The V end was cut by 6 bases, the J end by 4 bases, with 4 bases between. Germline V gene data show CDR1 as SNHLY and CDR2 as FYNNEI. This CDR3 is CASSEGNTIYF. The CDR3 nucleotides read TGTGCCAGCAGCGAGGGAAACACCATATATTTT.

The chain couples TRBV18 to TRBJ2-2, with D uncertain. Germline V gives CDR1 KGHSH, CDR2 LQKENI. The CDR3 spans 12 residues. The germline V and J ends were trimmed by 8 bases and 5 bases, with 9 bases remaining between them. This CDR3 is CASDTPTGELFF. The DNA of the CDR3 is TGTGCCAGCGACACTCCTACCGGGGAGCTGTTTTTT. The full variable domain, its missing parts supplied by reference TRBV18 and TRBJ2-2, is NAGVMQNPRHLVRRRGQEARLRCSPMKGHSHVYWYRQLPEEGLKFMVYLQKENIIDESGMPKERFSAEFPKEGPSILRIQQVVRGDSAAYFCASDTPTGELFFGEGSRLTVL.

V and J are TRBV5-1 and TRBJ2-3; D might be TRBD2 (5 bases). CDR1 is SGHRS and CDR2 is YFSETQ in the germline V gene. The CDR3 consists of 15 residues. Deletions cut 3 bases from V and 0 bases from J, with 11 bases between. The CDR3 DNA reads as TGCGCCAGCAGCTGGGTAGCGAGTAGCACAGATACGCAGTATTTT. This encodes CASSWVASSTDTQYF.

This clone showed up many times. The V gene is TRBV30, the J gene TRBJ2-4; D gene unclear. From germline, CDR1 is GTSNPN and CDR2 SVGIG (reference sequence). The CDR3 is made up of 13 amino acids. V lost 6 bases and J 0 bases, leaving 9 bases between the germline ends. The CDR3 nucleotides are TGTGCCTGCACCCCCGGAGCCAAAAACATTCAGTACTTC. Encoded protein: CACTPGAKNIQYF.

The gene calls are TRBV28 and TRBJ2-2; D uncertain. Between the trimmed V and J ends, which lost 5 bases and 5 bases, there was a span of 6 bases. There are 12 residues in the CDR3. Germline values: CDR1 MDHEN, CDR2 SYDVKM. Here the CDR3 reads CASSPLTGELFF. In DNA, the CDR3 is TGTGCCAGCAGTCCCTTAACCGGGGAGCTGTTTTTT.

The gene calls are TRBV7-2 and TRBJ2-3, with 13 bases identical to TRBD2. The CDR3 is made up of 16 amino acids. Germline CDR1 SGHTA, CDR2 FQGNSA. V trimming: 4 bases; J trimming: 4 bases; junction bases outside the gene matches: 5. CDR3 in DNA: TGTGCCAGCAGCTCCGGACTAGCGGGAGCACCAGATACGCAGTATTTT. The encoded protein is CASSSGLAGAPDTQYF.

V usage is TRBV11-2 and J usage is TRBJ2-7; 8 bases agree with TRBD2. CDR3 length: 13 amino acids. Germline V gene data show CDR1 as SGHAT and CDR2 as FQNNGV. The trim removed 5 bases at V and 5 bases at J, leaving 5 bases unmatched. The chain's CDR3 is CASSPSGSHEQYF. CDR3 in DNA: TGTGCCAGCAGCCCCAGCGGGAGCCACGAGCAGTACTTC.

This chain links TRBV2 with TRBJ2-2, with 7 bases fitting TRBD1. The CDR3 length is 13 residues. V dropped 6 bases and J dropped 3; count of bases not matched to a gene: 1. Germline V lookup: CDR1 SNHLY, CDR2 FYNNEI. CDR3 amino acids: CASSGQDTGELFF. Written as DNA, the CDR3 is TGTGCCAGCAGCGGACAGGACACCGGGGAGCTGTTTTTT.

The rearrangement joins TRBV7-6 to TRBJ1-1, with D possibly TRBD1 on 6 matching bases. Germline V gene sequence: CDR1 SGHVS, CDR2 FNYEAQ. V was clipped by 3 bases and J by 0 bases, with 20 bases between them. This CDR3 comprises 18 residues. CDR3 sequence: CASSFSGEGGFMNTEAFF. In nucleotides, the CDR3 is TGTGCCAGCAGCTTCTCAGGGGAAGGGGGTTTTATGAACACTGAAGCTTTCTTT.

This chain connects TRBV5-4 to TRBJ1-4, with TRBD1 matching 9 bases. Trimming took 4 bases from V and 6 from J; bases not matched to a gene: 7. Germline V gene lookup returns CDR1 SGHNT and CDR2 YYREEE (reference sequence). This CDR3 is built from 15 residues. CDR3 sequence (DNA): TGTGCCAGCAGCCAGAGGACAGGGGCGGATGAAAAACTGTTTTTT. Encoded protein: CASSQRTGADEKLFF. The full variable domain, in which reference TRBV5-4 and TRBJ1-4 provide the parts outside the CDR3, is ETGVTQSPTHLIKTRGQQVTLRCSSQSGHNTVSWYQQALGQGPQFIFQYYREEENGRGNFPPRFSGLQFPNYSSELNVNALELDDSALYLCASSQRTGADEKLFFGSGTQLSVL.

This clone came up a few times. The gene calls are TRBV7-8 and TRBJ2-1; TRBD2 matches 7 bases. The germline gives CDR1 SGHVS, CDR2 FQNEAQ. V trimming: 5 bases; J trimming: 6 bases; junction bases outside the gene matches: 7. This CDR3 region has 14 residues. The CDR3 region has the DNA TGTGCCAGCAGCAACCGGGACTACTTCAATGAGCAGTTCTTC. Its protein product is CASSNRDYFNEQFF.

The chain has TRBV18 and TRBJ2-1, with 8 bases fitting TRBD2. The CDR3 spans 15 residues. Germline V gene lookup returns CDR1 KGHSH and CDR2 LQKENI. The V gene end was trimmed by 2 bases and the J gene end by 4 bases; junction bases not matched to a gene: 4. The CDR3 is CASSPGASGYNEQFF. The DNA of the CDR3 is TGTGCCAGCTCACCAGGCGCTAGCGGGTACAATGAGCAGTTCTTC.